These 17 T cell receptor beta chains came from one sample sequenced in a study of shared clonotypes between healthy human individuals. TCRdb's table, derived via immunoSEQ multiplex PCR, lists solely in-frame clones and lacks some. The sample lists about 2 million clones, 85% to 95% occurring once. Input material: naive CD4+ T cells sorted from blood. Subset reported: CD45RA+ positively selected. These receptors were collected from a man younger than 35 in good health.

This chain joins TRBV7-8 and TRBJ2-2; D is possibly TRBD1 (6 bases). CDR3 length: 17 residues. The V and J ends lost 2 bases and 0 bases respectively, with 13 bases between them. Germline values: CDR1 SGHVS, CDR2 FQNEAQ. CDR3 in DNA: TGTGCCAGCAGCTTAAAATTCACAGGGCCGAACACCGGGGAGCTGTTTTTT. This translates into CASSLKFTGPNTGELFF. The full variable domain, in which reference TRBV7-8 and TRBJ2-2 provide the parts outside the CDR3, is GAGVSQSPRYKVAKRGQDVALRCDPISGHVSLFWYQQALGQGPEFLTYFQNEAQLDKSGLPSDRFFAERPEGSVSTLKIQRTQQEDSAVYLCASSLKFTGPNTGELFFGEGSRLTVL.

The chain joins TRBV11-2 to TRBJ2-1, with 9 bases lining up with TRBD1. The trim removed 5 bases at V and 5 bases at J, leaving 10 bases unmatched. The CDR3 spans 16 residues. The germline CDR1 and CDR2 sequences are SGHAT and FQNNGV. The CDR3 reads CASSRLQGANHNEQFF. For the CDR3, the DNA is TGTGCCAGCAGCCGGTTACAGGGGGCGAACCACAATGAGCAGTTCTTC.

The chain carries TRBV5-6 and TRBJ1-6, with 10 positions matching TRBD1. After removal of 4 bases from V and 10 bases from J, the junction contained 8 bases not matched to a gene. Germline V lookup: CDR1 SGHDT, CDR2 YYEEEE. The CDR3 consists of 15 residues. The CDR3 nucleotides read TGTGCCAGCAGCGGAGACAGGGGGCTCCCCTCACCCCTCCACTTT. Its translation is CASSGDRGLPSPLHF. Full variable domain (rest looked up from reference TRBV5-6 and TRBJ1-6): DAGVTQSPTHLIKTRGQQVTLRCSPKSGHDTVSWYQQALGQGPQFIFQYYEEEERQRGNFPDRFSGHQFPNYSSELNVNALLLGDSALYLCASSGDRGLPSPLHFGNGTRLTVT.

About this clone itself: This sample includes further DNA sequences coding for the same CDR3. J is TRBJ1-4 and V is TRBV2; TRBD1 aligns across 8 bases. This CDR3 comprises 14 residues. V was pared by 6 bases and J by 2 bases, with 2 bases of the junction left unmatched. CDR1 is SNHLY, CDR2 FYNNEI, per germline. The CDR3 DNA follows: TGTGCCAGCAGGTGGACAGGGACTAATGAAAAACTGTTTTTT. It yields the protein CASRWTGTNEKLFF. Based on the CDR3 plus reference TRBV2 and TRBJ1-4, the full variable domain is EPEVTQTPSHQVTQMGQEVILRCVPISNHLYFYWYRQILGQKVEFLVSFYNNEISEKSEIFDDQFSVERPDGSNFTLKIRSTKLEDSAMYFCASRWTGTNEKLFFGSGTQLSVL.

This clone was detected only once. The rearrangement uses TRBV7-8 and TRBJ2-7; 7 bases agree with TRBD2. The germline V gene has CDR1 SGHVS and CDR2 FQNEAQ. The CDR3 runs to 14 residues. The V and J ends lost 2 bases and 3 bases, in that order; junction bases with no gene match: 4. Here the CDR3 reads CASSLREAGYEQYF. Written as DNA, the CDR3 is TGTGCCAGCAGCTTACGGGAGGCGGGCTACGAGCAGTACTTC.

The chain links TRBV14 to TRBJ1-2; D not certain. The V gene's germline CDR1 is SGHDN and CDR2 FVKESK. This CDR3 is 14 amino acids long. Between the trimmed V and J ends, which lost 6 bases and 1 base, there was a span of 12 bases. The chain's CDR3 is CASSPTGFNYGYTF. The CDR3 DNA follows: TGTGCCAGCAGTCCGACGGGCTTTAACTATGGCTACACCTTC.

Points on this clone: An end of the junction differs from the germline gene, which may be a read error. The chain is built from TRBV5-5 and TRBJ2-6; 9 positions match TRBD1. The CDR3 contains 18 residues. CDR1 and CDR2 (germline): SGHKS, YYEKEE (reference sequence). DNA of the CDR3: TGTGCCAGCAGCTTGGGTGGGACAGGGACGTCTGGGGCCAACGCCCTGACTTTC. Its protein is CASSLGGTGTSGANALTF.

This sequence joins TRBV1 and TRBJ2-2; the table's D call, TRBD2, has no DNA check behind it. TRBV1 is labeled a pseudogene. The CDR3 is 14 amino acids. For the CDR3, the DNA is TGCACCAGCAGGCGGAGGGAAAACACCGGGGAGCTGTTTTTT. Its protein product is CTSRRRENTGELFF.

V gene TRBV28 combines with J gene TRBJ2-7, with 8 bases identical to TRBD1. This CDR3 contains 16 residues. The germline V gene encodes CDR1 MDHEN and CDR2 SYDVKM. With V trimmed by 4 bases and J by 0 bases, 8 bases remained unmatched. The CDR3 spells CASSSNPGQDSYEQYF. The CDR3 DNA follows: TGTGCCAGCAGTTCTAATCCGGGACAGGACTCCTACGAGCAGTACTTC.

As to this clone: Additional DNA sequences in this sample encode the identical CDR3. The chain carries TRBV30 and TRBJ2-6; weak D call: TRBD2 (5 bases). CDR1 and CDR2 (germline): GTSNPN, SVGIG (reference sequence). V lost 0 bases and J 2 bases, leaving 8 bases between the germline ends. The length of the CDR3 is 15 residues. This CDR3 reads CAWSVPGTGANVLTF. CDR3 nucleotides: TGTGCCTGGAGTGTCCCGGGGACTGGGGCCAACGTCCTGACTTTC.

The genes are TRBV20-1 and TRBJ1-4; D is undetermined. The V gene's germline CDR1 is DFQATT and CDR2 SNEGSKA (reference sequence). CDR3 size: 10 residues. Trimming stripped 4 bases from V and 7 bases from J, with 4 bases between. The CDR3 reads CSAMREKLFF. The CDR3 coding sequence is TGCAGTGCTATGCGTGAAAAACTGTTTTTT.

This chain connects TRBV6-4 to TRBJ2-7; 10 bases map to TRBD1. The CDR3 consists of 14 residues. V shed 2 bases and J 6 bases; nucleotides not matched to a gene: 4. CDR1 and CDR2 (germline): MRHNA, SNTAGT. The CDR3 DNA follows: TGTGCCAGCAGTGACAGGACAGGGGGAGGCGAGCAGTACTTC. Encoded protein: CASSDRTGGGEQYF.

V is TRBV5-1 and J is TRBJ2-2; 9 bases map to TRBD2. The length of the CDR3 is 16 residues. Trimming removed 4 bases from V and 4 bases from J; junction bases left unmatched: 8. CDR1 is SGHRS and CDR2 is YFSETQ in the germline V gene. CDR3 sequence reads: CASSINSGSATGELFF. The CDR3 region has the DNA TGCGCCAGCAGCATTAATAGCGGGAGTGCCACCGGGGAGCTGTTTTTT.

This chain uses TRBV2 with TRBJ1-4; TRBD1 matches at 8 bases. CDR3 length: 18 residues. Germline V gene sequence: CDR1 SNHLY, CDR2 FYNNEI. The ends lost 5 bases at V and 2 bases at J; junction bases unmatched: 13. CDR3 sequence (DNA): TGTGCCAGCAGTCTCCGCTCCCTGACAGGGGTGACTAATGAAAAACTGTTTTTT. Amino acid sequence: CASSLRSLTGVTNEKLFF.

On this clone: Other nucleotide sequences from this sample produce the same CDR3. The chain recombines TRBV18 with TRBJ1-2; D is ambiguous. This CDR3 has 14 amino acids. The germline CDR1 and CDR2 sequences are KGHSH and LQKENI. Trimming took 2 bases from V and 2 from J, leaving 9 bases between them. CDR3 amino acids: CASSPGRRNYGYTF. The CDR3 region has the DNA TGTGCCAGCTCACCAGGCAGGAGGAACTATGGCTACACCTTC.

The chain couples TRBV27 to TRBJ1-1, with 7 bases fitting TRBD1. Germline assignment: CDR1 MNHEY and CDR2 SMNVEV (reference sequence). The CDR3 spans 14 residues. The V segment lost 5 bases and the J segment 4 bases; nucleotides outside the gene matches: 7. The CDR3 protein is CASSLRQGTTEAFF. The CDR3 bases are TGTGCCAGCAGTCTCCGACAGGGCACCACTGAAGCTTTCTTT.

This clone was recorded only once. V gene TRBV4-1 combines with J gene TRBJ2-7, with 8 bases lining up with TRBD2. The CDR3 contains 16 residues. V trimming: 5 bases; J trimming: 4 bases; junction bases outside the gene matches: 13. CDR1 and CDR2 (germline): MGHRA, YSYEKL. In DNA form, the CDR3 reads TGCGCCAGCAGCAACACAGCGGGGGCTGGACTTTACGAGCAGTACTTC. Its translation is CASSNTAGAGLYEQYF.